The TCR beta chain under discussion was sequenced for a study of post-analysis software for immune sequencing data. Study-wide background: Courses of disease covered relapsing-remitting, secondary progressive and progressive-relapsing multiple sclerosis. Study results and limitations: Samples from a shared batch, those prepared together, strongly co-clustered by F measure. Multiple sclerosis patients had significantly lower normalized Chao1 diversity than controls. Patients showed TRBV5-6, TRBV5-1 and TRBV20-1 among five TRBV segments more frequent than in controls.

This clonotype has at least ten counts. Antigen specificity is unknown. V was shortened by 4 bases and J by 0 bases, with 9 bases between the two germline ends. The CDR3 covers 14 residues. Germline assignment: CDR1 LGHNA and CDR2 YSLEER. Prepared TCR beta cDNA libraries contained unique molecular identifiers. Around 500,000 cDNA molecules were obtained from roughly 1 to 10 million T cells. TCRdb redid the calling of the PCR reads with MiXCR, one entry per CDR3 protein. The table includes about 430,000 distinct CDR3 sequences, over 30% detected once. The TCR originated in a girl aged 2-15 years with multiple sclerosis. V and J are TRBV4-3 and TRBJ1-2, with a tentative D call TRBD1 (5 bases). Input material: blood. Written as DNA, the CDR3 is TGCGCCAGCAGCCCGGGACTAGCTAACTATGGCTACACCTTC. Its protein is CASSPGLANYGYTF.